This TCR beta chain was profiled in a study of blood T cell repertoires in COVID-19 (dated by TCRdb to 2020 to 2021). Describing the broader study: Samples covering the acute and convalescent phases of COVID-19 were provided by collaborators in the United States, Italy and Spain. The prospective study material was composed of cDNA or gDNA derived from T cells, B-cell-depleted T cells, or PBMCs. Deeply sampled blood TCRbeta repertoires from subjects exposed to, actively infected with, or recovered from COVID-19 were included in the dataset. The repertoires were released in a freely available public database intended as a resource for research on the immune response to SARS-CoV-2. The samples were drawn from two sources: the first 160 participants of the ongoing ImmuneRACE study, and 1,000 to 1,500 subjects contributed by 6 global collaborators. Sample metadata almost always included a de-identified subject ID, COVID-19 status, age in years and sex. Where available, HLA class I and class II types were taken from metadata supplied by the sample provider and were not determined by assay-based typing. The paper as a whole reports these results and caveats: Clinical and demographic metadata were provided uncurated, with the amount varying by source and participant.

In the prospective study, participants were roughly 18 to 95 years old, resided in about two dozen geographic areas of the United States, and were enrolled through a virtual design. Cohort assignment in the prospective study relied on participant-reported clinical history from a screening survey and a study questionnaire. Mobile phlebotomists in the prospective study collected whole blood, serum and a nasopharyngeal or oropharyngeal swab from every participant. Over a 2-month period, participants in the prospective study had the option of providing additional blood draws and questionnaires. Before DNA extraction, blood samples from the prospective study were shipped at room temperature or frozen. V loses 6 bases of germline sequence and J loses 4 bases, and the interval between the two ends is 17 bases. The CDR3 holds 15 amino acids from the cysteine to the phenylalanine. CDR3 DNA only is kept here, 45 bases in frame from base 1. The germline V gene (reference sequence) gives CDR1 as MNHEY and CDR2 as SMNVEV.

TCRbeta CDR3 regions were amplified from genomic DNA by means of the immunoSEQ Assay, a bias-controlled multiplex PCR. On the authors' methods: Within the assay, amplification of reference gene primers was used to estimate how many nucleated cells each sample contained. To quantify the absolute abundance of each unique TCRbeta CDR3 rearrangement, sequence reads were collapsed and filtered. For each sample, productive Simpson clonality was calculated as the square root of Simpson's diversity index over productive rearrangements. TCRdb re-hosts the immuneACCESS table, in-frame sequences only. Its copies lack some clones; in the studies checked, an unresolved V gene accounts for under half of them, and the cause for the rest is not known. Clone size and V and J calls were adopted from that table, with D and trimming inferred from the DNA. This sample has more than 200,000 clones in its table, and over 85% of those were observed once. The ten largest clones represent approximately 4.3% of the sample.

As concerns this clone: Which antigen it targets is not known. No much larger clone is present one base from it, and per-base qualities are unavailable.

Sequencing was performed on PBMCs or T cells enriched from blood (not recorded which). The sequence is built from TRBV27 and TRBJ2-3; possibly the D gene is TRBD2, per 6 matching bases. The TCR sequence derives from a woman in her 30s with acute COVID-19. The CDR3 loop reads CASSPDSGRPDTQYF. The DNA reads as follows: TGTGCCAGCAGCCCTGACAGTGGGAGGCCAGATACGCAGTATTTT.